Listed below are T cell receptor beta chains from one sample, sequenced in a study of T cells in Graves' hyperthyroidism and ophthalmopathy. Each CDR3 protein gets one entry after TCRdb re-called the multiplex PCR reads with MiXCR. The top ten hold about a sixth of the sample, which has some 700,000 distinct CDR3 sequences, 17% seen once. Sample: blood. These receptors came from a man aged 45-65 years with Graves' hyperthyroidism. Both conserved end residues are part of each CDR3. A D gene is named only where the DNA matches it firmly. A clone size is listed for some rows: how often the clone was seen (once, few, many), or a class if it is expanded.

V: TRBV19; length: 16; J: TRBJ1-2; D: TRBD1; size: .; CDR3: CASTSGTGVLSYGYTF; DNA: TGTGCCAGTACCTCCGGGACAGGGGTTCTCAGCTATGGCTACACCTTC
V: TRBV30; length: 14; J: TRBJ2-2; D: TRBD2; size: few; CDR3: CAWGRGAHTGELFF; DNA: TGTGCCTGGGGGCGGGGGGCTCACACCGGGGAGCTGTTTTTT
V: TRBV5-1; length: 17; J: TRBJ2-3; D: TRBD2; size: once; CDR3: CASSSGTSGPSTDTQYF; DNA: TGCGCCAGCAGCTCCGGGACTAGCGGACCTAGCACAGATACGCAGTATTTT
V: TRBV7-3; length: 17; J: TRBJ2-2; D: TRBD1; size: few; CDR3: CASSLTREQGITGELFF; DNA: TGTGCCAGCAGCTTAACGCGAGAACAGGGGATAACCGGGGAGCTGTTTTTT
V: TRBV7-3; length: 14; J: TRBJ2-1; D: TRBD1; size: many; CDR3: CASSPRDSHNEQFF; DNA: TGTGCCAGCAGCCCCCGGGACAGCCACAATGAGCAGTTCTTC
V: TRBV28; length: 16; J: TRBJ2-3; D: .; size: many; CDR3: CASSARDIFSTDTQYF; DNA: TGTGCCAGCAGTGCCCGGGACATTTTTAGCACAGATACGCAGTATTTT
V: TRBV11-2; length: 12; J: TRBJ2-1; D: TRBD1; size: many; CDR3: CASSIGQDEQFF; DNA: TGTGCCAGCAGCATCGGACAGGATGAGCAGTTCTTC
V: TRBV20-1; length: 14; J: TRBJ2-1; D: .; size: few; CDR3: CSARLPPDRNEQFF; DNA: TGCAGTGCCAGATTACCCCCGGATCGGAATGAGCAGTTCTTC
V: TRBV19; length: 16; J: TRBJ2-7; D: .; size: many; CDR3: CASSSSPPPDSYEQYF; DNA: TGTGCCAGTAGCTCCTCACCTCCTCCCGACTCCTACGAGCAGTACTTC
V: TRBV20-1; length: 13; J: TRBJ2-7; D: TRBD1; size: few; CDR3: CSATSGTDLEQYF; DNA: TGCAGTGCTACGTCCGGGACAGATCTCGAGCAGTACTTC
V: TRBV19; length: 16; J: TRBJ2-7; D: .; size: .; CDR3: CASSIFGQGPTYEQYF; DNA: TGTGCCAGTAGTATCTTCGGGCAGGGCCCCACCTACGAGCAGTACTTC
V: TRBV14; length: 16; J: TRBJ2-1; D: TRBD2; size: .; CDR3: CASSRGTSAHLSEQFF; DNA: TGTGCCAGCAGCCGAGGGACTAGCGCTCATTTGAGTGAGCAGTTCTTC
V: TRBV5-1; length: 16; J: TRBJ2-3; D: TRBD1; size: .; CDR3: CASSRAVGQATDTQYF; DNA: TGCGCCAGCAGCCGGGCGGTCGGACAGGCCACAGATACGCAGTATTTT
V: TRBV18; length: 11; J: TRBJ1-1; D: .; size: many; CDR3: CASSLNGEAFF; DNA: TGTGCCAGCTCACTAAATGGTGAAGCTTTCTTT
V: TRBV27; length: 15; J: TRBJ2-7; D: TRBD1; size: many; CDR3: CASRDRLLPRDEQYF; DNA: TGTGCCAGCAGGGACAGGCTACTTCCGAGGGACGAGCAGTACTTC
V: TRBV24-1; length: 14; J: TRBJ1-1; D: .; size: .; CDR3: CATRGLGGSTEAFF; DNA: TGTGCCACCAGGGGGTTAGGGGGAAGCACTGAAGCTTTCTTT
V: TRBV28; length: 12; J: TRBJ2-1; D: .; size: few; CDR3: CASSFYYNEQFF; DNA: TGTGCCAGCAGTTTTTATTATAATGAGCAGTTCTTC
V: TRBV20-1; length: 14; J: TRBJ2-7; D: TRBD2; size: many; CDR3: CSASPRDYSYEQYF; DNA: TGCAGTGCTTCACCCCGGGACTACTCCTACGAGCAGTACTTC
V: TRBV2; length: 13; J: TRBJ2-4; D: .; size: many; CDR3: CASSEEGQNIQYF; DNA: TGTGCCAGCAGTGAAGAGGGGCAAAACATTCAGTACTTC
V: TRBV12-3/TRBV12-4; length: 12; J: TRBJ1-3; D: .; size: many; CDR3: CASSFGGNTIYF; DNA: TGTGCCAGCAGTTTCGGTGGAAACACCATATATTTT
V: TRBV18; length: 17; J: TRBJ1-1; D: .; size: .; CDR3: CASSPTPGRGLNTEAFF; DNA: TGTGCCAGCTCCCCAACCCCTGGTCGGGGATTGAACACTGAAGCTTTCTTT
V: TRBV7-2; length: 14; J: TRBJ1-2; D: .; size: many; CDR3: CASVPGGAIEGYTF; DNA: TGTGCCAGCGTGCCGGGAGGCGCCATAGAGGGCTACACCTTC
V: TRBV27; length: 16; J: TRBJ2-1; D: TRBD2; size: many; CDR3: CASAPGLAGGKNEQFF; DNA: TGTGCCAGTGCCCCCGGTCTAGCGGGAGGAAAGAATGAGCAGTTCTTC
V: TRBV12-3/TRBV12-4; length: 13; J: TRBJ2-1; D: .; size: .; CDR3: CASSLSPSGEQFF; DNA: TGTGCCAGCAGTTTGAGTCCTTCAGGTGAGCAGTTCTTC
V: TRBV4-3; length: 15; J: TRBJ1-5; D: .; size: few; CDR3: CASSPEWHSNQPQHF; DNA: TGCGCCAGCAGCCCTGAATGGCACAGCAATCAGCCCCAGCATTTT
V: TRBV20-1; length: 15; J: TRBJ2-1; D: TRBD2; size: many; CDR3: CSAISGRESYNEQFF; DNA: TGCAGTGCTATCTCGGGGCGGGAGTCCTACAATGAGCAGTTCTTC
V: TRBV20-1; length: 17; J: TRBJ2-7; D: .; size: .; CDR3: CSASSGRGIPSSYEQYF; DNA: TGCAGTGCTAGTTCCGGCAGGGGCATCCCGAGCTCCTACGAGCAGTACTTC
V: TRBV5-1; length: 15; J: TRBJ1-3; D: .; size: .; CDR3: CASSLDISSGNTIYF; DNA: TGCGCCAGCAGCTTGGACATCAGCTCTGGAAACACCATATATTTT
V: TRBV6-2/TRBV6-3; length: 14; J: TRBJ2-1; D: .; size: .; CDR3: CASSPRQVNNEQFF; DNA: TGTGCCAGCAGTCCACGACAGGTTAACAATGAGCAGTTCTTC
V: TRBV12-3/TRBV12-4; length: 17; J: TRBJ2-5; D: TRBD2; size: few; CDR3: CASSPPSGRALQETQYF; DNA: TGTGCCAGCAGTCCCCCTAGCGGGAGGGCCCTCCAAGAGACCCAGTACTTC
V: TRBV25-1; length: 13; J: TRBJ1-1; D: .; size: many; CDR3: CASSEYNGDSAFF; DNA: TGTGCCAGCAGTGAATATAATGGGGACTCGGCTTTCTTT
V: TRBV9; length: 17; J: TRBJ2-1; D: TRBD2; size: .; CDR3: CASSVGHGTSVSNEQFF; DNA: TGTGCCAGCAGCGTAGGTCACGGGACTAGCGTAAGCAATGAGCAGTTCTTC
V: TRBV3-1; length: 15; J: TRBJ1-5; D: .; size: .; CDR3: CASSPYRDSNQPQHF; DNA: TGTGCCAGCAGCCCATACAGAGATAGCAATCAGCCCCAGCATTTT
V: TRBV28; length: 16; J: TRBJ2-3; D: TRBD2; size: .; CDR3: CASSSPGTAGGDRGYF; DNA: TGTGCCAGCAGTTCCCCCGGTACAGCGGGAGGGGACCGTGGGTATTTT
V: TRBV7-2; length: 15; J: TRBJ1-2; D: .; size: many; CDR3: CASSLSASGAYGYTF; DNA: TGTGCCAGCAGCTTAAGTGCATCAGGGGCCTATGGCTACACCTTC
V: TRBV19; length: 17; J: TRBJ2-1; D: .; size: few; CDR3: CASRKTVRISSYNEQFF; DNA: TGTGCCAGTAGGAAGACAGTGCGGATTAGCTCCTACAATGAGCAGTTCTTC
V: TRBV30; length: 14; J: TRBJ1-2; D: TRBD1; size: .; CDR3: CAWSVDRGPYGYTF; DNA: TGTGCCTGGAGTGTGGACAGGGGGCCCTATGGCTACACCTTC
V: TRBV28; length: 13; J: TRBJ1-2; D: .; size: many; CDR3: CASRTTWHHGYTF; DNA: TGTGCCAGCAGAACTACCTGGCACCATGGCTACACCTTC
V: TRBV7-9; length: 18; J: TRBJ2-2; D: .; size: few; CDR3: CASSLLMGGLKNTGELFF; DNA: TGTGCCAGCAGCTTACTAATGGGGGGACTGAAAAACACCGGGGAGCTGTTTTTT
V: TRBV6-2/TRBV6-3; length: 17; J: TRBJ1-6; D: TRBD1; size: many; CDR3: CASSFAKGQGADSPLHF; DNA: TGTGCCAGCAGTTTCGCGAAGGGACAGGGGGCTGATTCACCCCTCCACTTT
V: TRBV27; length: 14; J: TRBJ2-3; D: .; size: few; CDR3: CASSLSGWTDTQYF; DNA: TGTGCCAGCAGTTTATCAGGCTGGACAGATACGCAGTATTTT
V: TRBV27; length: 16; J: TRBJ2-1; D: .; size: many; CDR3: CASSLSRQPGQNEQFF; DNA: TGTGCCAGCAGTTTATCCCGCCAACCGGGGCAGAATGAGCAGTTCTTC
V: TRBV7-9; length: 15; J: TRBJ2-3; D: .; size: many; CDR3: CASSFSPTRADTQYF; DNA: TGTGCCAGCAGCTTTAGCCCGACTAGGGCAGATACGCAGTATTTT
V: TRBV19; length: 16; J: TRBJ2-1; D: TRBD2; size: .; CDR3: CASSIIAASGRNEQFF; DNA: TGTGCCAGTAGTATAATTGCGGCTAGCGGGAGAAATGAGCAGTTCTTC
V: TRBV11-1; length: 16; J: TRBJ2-3; D: .; size: .; CDR3: CASSKTGSDRTDTQYF; DNA: TGTGCCAGCAGCAAAACCGGGTCTGACCGCACAGATACGCAGTATTTT
V: TRBV20-1; length: 14; J: TRBJ1-4; D: .; size: few; CDR3: CSARPSGGDEKLFF; DNA: TGCAGTGCTAGACCTTCGGGTGGGGATGAAAAACTGTTTTTT
V: TRBV13; length: 20; J: TRBJ2-5; D: TRBD2; size: few; CDR3: CASSFHRGGTSGSRQETQYF; DNA: TGTGCCAGCAGCTTCCACCGAGGAGGGACTAGCGGGAGTAGGCAAGAGACCCAGTACTTC
V: TRBV6-1; length: 15; J: TRBJ2-7; D: TRBD1; size: few; CDR3: CASSERQGPDGEQCF; DNA: TGTGCCAGCAGTGAACGACAGGGGCCTGATGGCGAGCAGTGCTTC
V: TRBV24-1; length: 16; J: TRBJ2-3; D: TRBD2; size: .; CDR3: CATSDPTSGSGDTQYF; DNA: TGTGCCACCAGTGATCCTACTAGCGGGAGTGGGGATACGCAGTATTTT
V: TRBV6-1; length: 13; J: TRBJ1-5; D: .; size: .; CDR3: CASKTASNQPQHF; DNA: TGTGCCAGCAAGACAGCTAGCAATCAGCCCCAGCATTTT
V: TRBV14; length: 15; J: TRBJ2-7; D: TRBD2; size: many; CDR3: CASSQLAGVGYEQYF; DNA: TGTGCCAGCAGCCAATTAGCGGGAGTCGGTTACGAGCAGTACTTC
V: TRBV20-1; length: 16; J: TRBJ2-1; D: .; size: many; CDR3: CSAEGFGGGGHNEQFF; DNA: TGCAGTGCTGAGGGGTTCGGGGGAGGGGGCCACAATGAGCAGTTCTTC
V: TRBV30; length: 11; J: TRBJ2-7; D: .; size: many; CDR3: CAWGGSDEQYF; DNA: TGTGCCTGGGGAGGGTCCGACGAGCAGTACTTC